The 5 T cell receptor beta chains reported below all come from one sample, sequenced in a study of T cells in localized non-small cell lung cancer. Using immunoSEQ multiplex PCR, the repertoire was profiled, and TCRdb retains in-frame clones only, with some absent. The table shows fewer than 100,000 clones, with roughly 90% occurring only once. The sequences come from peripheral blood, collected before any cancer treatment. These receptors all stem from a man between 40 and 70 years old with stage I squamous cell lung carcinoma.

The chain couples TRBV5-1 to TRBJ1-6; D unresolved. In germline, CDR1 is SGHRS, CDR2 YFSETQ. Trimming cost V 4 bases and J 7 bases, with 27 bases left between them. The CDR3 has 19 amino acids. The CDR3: CASSPEAGRRARINSPLHF. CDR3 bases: TGCGCCAGCAGCCCCGAGGCTGGACGGCGGGCGCGGATCAATTCACCCCTCCACTTT.

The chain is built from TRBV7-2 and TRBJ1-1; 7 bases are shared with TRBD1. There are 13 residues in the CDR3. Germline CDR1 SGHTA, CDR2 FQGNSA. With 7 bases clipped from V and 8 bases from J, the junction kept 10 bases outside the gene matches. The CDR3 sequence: CASNLGGTDEAFF. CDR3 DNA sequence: TGTGCCAGCAACCTTGGGGGGACAGACGAAGCTTTCTTT.

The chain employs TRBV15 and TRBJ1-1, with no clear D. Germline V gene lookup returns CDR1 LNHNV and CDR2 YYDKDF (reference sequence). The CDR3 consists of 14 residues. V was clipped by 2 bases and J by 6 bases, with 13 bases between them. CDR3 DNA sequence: TGTGCCACCAGCAGACAGGCCGTTAACGCTGAAGCTTTCTTT. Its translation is CATSRQAVNAEAFF. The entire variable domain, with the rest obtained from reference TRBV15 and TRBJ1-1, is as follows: DAMVIQNPRYQVTQFGKPVTLSCSQTLNHNVMYWYQQKSSQAPKLLFHYYDKDFNNEADTPDNFQSRRPNTSFCFLDIRSPGLGDTAMYLCATSRQAVNAEAFFGQGTRLTVV.

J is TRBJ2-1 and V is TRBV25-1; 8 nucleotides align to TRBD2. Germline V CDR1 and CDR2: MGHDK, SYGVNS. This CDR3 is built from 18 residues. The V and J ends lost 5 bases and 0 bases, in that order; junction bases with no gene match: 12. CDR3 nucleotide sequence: TGTGCCAGCAGTATGCAGGCGGGGGGATGGAGCTCCTACAATGAGCAGTTCTTC. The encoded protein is CASSMQAGGWSSYNEQFF.

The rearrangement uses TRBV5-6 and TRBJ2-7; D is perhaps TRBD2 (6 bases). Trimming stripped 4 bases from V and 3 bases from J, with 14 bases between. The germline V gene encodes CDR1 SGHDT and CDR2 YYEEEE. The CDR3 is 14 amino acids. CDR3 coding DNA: TGTGCCAGCAGCCTCGGAGGGGACTTCTACGAGCAGTACTTC. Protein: CASSLGGDFYEQYF.